These 20 T cell receptor beta chains were all obtained from the same sample, sequenced in a study of T cell responses to AZD1222 COVID-19 vaccine. The method was immunoSEQ multiplex PCR; TCRdb's version includes in-frame clones alone and lacks a portion of them. Here the sample spans some 64,000 clones, approximately 90% being singletons. Material: peripheral blood, obtained 28 days after the second dose of the MenACWY control vaccine. Receptors were obtained from an adult who received the MenACWY meningococcal vaccine as a control.

V gene TRBV20-1 combines with J gene TRBJ2-5; D is unresolved. V lost 7 bases and J 1 base, leaving 7 bases between the germline ends. Germline CDR1 and CDR2: DFQATT and SNEGSKA (reference sequence). The CDR3 length is 11 residues. The CDR3 is CSGRVQETQYF. As DNA, the CDR3 is TGCAGTGGTAGGGTCCAAGAGACCCAGTACTTC.

The rearrangement uses TRBV11-2 and TRBJ2-1, with D tentatively TRBD1 or TRBD2 (6 bases each). The CDR3 is made up of 15 amino acids. Trimming pared 2 bases from V and 8 bases from J, leaving 16 bases between. Germline CDR1 is SGHAT and CDR2 is FQNNGV. CDR3 sequence reads: CASSLRLEGGDEQFF. In nucleotides, the CDR3 is TGTGCCAGCAGCTTAAGGCTAGAGGGGGGCGATGAGCAGTTCTTC.

The V call is TRBV5-1, the J call TRBJ2-7, with 12 positions matching TRBD2. This CDR3 has 15 residues. Germline CDR1 reads SGHRS; CDR2 reads YFSETQ. The junction had 5 bases not matched to a gene; V was cut back by 4 bases and J by 3 bases. In DNA form, the CDR3 reads TGCGCCAGCAGCCTCGAACTAGCGGGAGGCTACGAGCAGTACTTC. Translating gives CASSLELAGGYEQYF.

The rearrangement links TRBV5-4 to TRBJ1-3, with D tentatively TRBD1 (5 bases). CDR3 length equals 17 residues. V lost 0 bases, J lost 0 bases, and 13 bases lay in between. Per the germline V gene, CDR1 is SGHNT and CDR2 is YYREEE (reference sequence). The CDR3 is CASSLGGTVSSGNTIYF. CDR3 sequence (DNA): TGTGCCAGCAGCTTGGGGGGGACGGTCAGCTCTGGAAACACCATATATTTT.

This clone came up a few times. The chain combines TRBV6-5 with TRBJ1-6, with TRBD1 identical over 8 bases. The V segment lost 10 bases and the J segment 9 bases; nucleotides outside the gene matches: 14. This CDR3 has 15 residues. Per the germline V gene, CDR1 is MNHEY and CDR2 is SVGAGI. The DNA for the CDR3 is TGTGCCACTTCTAATGCCGGGACAGGATCTTCACCCCTCCACTTT. Protein product: CATSNAGTGSSPLHF.

The chain has TRBV9 and TRBJ2-5, with 9 bases matching TRBD2. The junction had 9 bases not matched to a gene; V was cut back by 3 bases and J by 6 bases. Germline V gene lookup returns CDR1 SGDLS and CDR2 YYNGEE. The CDR3 runs to 15 residues. CDR3 in DNA: TGTGCCAGCAGCGGCCGTAGCGGGAGTGGCCAGACCCAGTACTTC. Its translation: CASSGRSGSGQTQYF.

This clone is a singleton in its sample. The rearrangement joins TRBV27 to TRBJ2-7; 7 nucleotides agree with TRBD2. Trimming removed 3 bases from V and 3 bases from J; junction bases left unmatched: 2. The germline gives CDR1 MNHEY, CDR2 SMNVEV (reference sequence). The CDR3 runs 13 residues. Written as DNA, the CDR3 is TGTGCCAGCAGTTTTGGGGGGGGCTACGAGCAGTACTTC. This translates into CASSFGGGYEQYF.

The chain combines TRBV6-5 with TRBJ1-5; D gene ambiguous. The V and J ends lost 0 bases and 8 bases respectively, with 8 bases between them. The length of the CDR3 is 13 residues. The germline V gene encodes CDR1 MNHEY and CDR2 SVGAGI. CDR3 sequence reads: CASSYSNGKPQHF. CDR3 coding DNA: TGTGCCAGCAGTTACTCTAACGGGAAGCCCCAGCATTTT.

The gene calls are TRBV7-2 and TRBJ2-2, with 8 bases matching TRBD1. The CDR3 covers 16 residues. Germline CDR1 is SGHTA and CDR2 is FQGNSA. J lost 1 base, V lost 4 bases, and 5 bases had no gene match. CDR3 in DNA: TGTGCCAGCAGCTGGACCGGGACAGGGAACACCGGGGAGCTGTTTTTT. It translates to CASSWTGTGNTGELFF.

CDR3 protein: CASSLVSSGDTQYF. In DNA form, the CDR3 reads TGTGCCAGCAGCTTGGTCAGTTCTGGGGATACGCAGTATTTT. V and J are TRBV5-4 and TRBJ2-3; D remains unclear. Germline V gene lookup returns CDR1 SGHNT and CDR2 YYREEE (reference sequence). CDR3 length: 14 amino acids. V dropped 0 bases and J dropped 6 bases, with 11 bases sitting between them.

There are a few counts of this clone. The chain joins TRBV19 to TRBJ1-1, with TRBD1 as a possible D gene (5 bases). This CDR3 is 17 amino acids long. V lost 7 bases and J 4 bases, leaving 25 bases between the germline ends. Germline V gives CDR1 LNHDA, CDR2 SQIVND (reference sequence). CDR3 nucleotide sequence: TGTGCCAGTACCTGGGGGGGACTCGGGGGACGGGTCACTGAAGCTTTCTTT. Amino acid sequence: CASTWGGLGGRVTEAFF.

V is TRBV29-1 and J is TRBJ1-2; D perhaps matches TRBD1 (6 bases). Trimming cost V 6 bases and J 2 bases, with 13 bases left between them. CDR1 and CDR2 from the germline V gene are SQVTM and ANQGSEA. This CDR3 region has 13 residues. The CDR3 loop reads CSVGYRANYGYTF. CDR3 in DNA: TGCAGCGTCGGTTACAGGGCGAACTATGGCTACACCTTC.

The rearrangement links TRBV19 to TRBJ2-5; 7 bases fit TRBD1. The CDR3 has 11 residues. V lost 10 bases to trimming and J lost 2 bases; unmatched junction nucleotides: 1. Germline V gives CDR1 LNHDA, CDR2 SQIVND (reference sequence). CDR3 coding DNA: TGTGCCACCAGGGGGCAAGAGACCCAGTACTTC. It translates to CATRGQETQYF. Full variable domain (remainder filled in from reference TRBV19 and TRBJ2-5): DGGITQSPKYLFRKEGQNVTLSCEQNLNHDAMYWYRQDPGQGLRLIYYSQIVNDFQKGDIAEGYSVSREKKESFPLTVTSAQKNPTAFYLCATRGQETQYFGPGTRLLVL.

This rearrangement joins TRBV18 to TRBJ2-7; TRBD2 matches at 7 bases. The CDR3 spans 15 residues. The germline V gene encodes CDR1 KGHSH and CDR2 LQKENI. V lost 3 bases, J lost 5 bases, and 10 bases stayed unmatched. The CDR3 reads CASSPGGSHSHEQYF. The CDR3 bases are TGTGCCAGCTCACCCGGCGGGAGTCATTCCCACGAGCAGTACTTC.

V and J are TRBV3-1 (or the pseudogene TRBV3-2) and TRBJ1-4; no firm D call. Trimming pared 4 bases from V and 0 bases from J, leaving 9 bases between. Per germline, CDR1 LGHDT and CDR2 YNNKEL (reference sequence). This CDR3 is built from 15 residues. DNA for the CDR3: TGTGCCAGCAGCCCGCTGGTTGCAACTAATGAAAAACTGTTTTTT. It specifies CASSPLVATNEKLFF.

The V call is TRBV7-2, the J call TRBJ1-6; D not resolved. Trimming removed 3 bases from V and 10 bases from J, with 4 bases in between. The CDR3 has 11 amino acids. Germline CDR1 is SGHTA and CDR2 is FQGNSA. The CDR3 protein is CASSFRSPLHF. CDR3 sequence (DNA): TGTGCCAGCAGCTTTCGGTCACCCCTCCACTTT. The full variable domain, with the rest looked up from reference TRBV7-2 and TRBJ1-6, is GAGVSQSPSNKVTEKGKDVELRCDPISGHTALYWYRQSLGQGLEFLIYFQGNSAPDKSGLPSDRFSAERTGGSVSTLTIQRTQQEDSAVYLCASSFRSPLHFGNGTRLTVT.

The gene calls are TRBV30 and TRBJ2-5, with D uncertain. The CDR3 totals 15 residues. The germline V and J ends were trimmed by 0 bases and 4 bases, with 15 bases remaining between them. The V gene's germline CDR1 is GTSNPN and CDR2 SVGIG (reference sequence). CDR3: CAWSVKMTRIETQYF. CDR3 DNA: TGTGCCTGGAGTGTAAAGATGACGCGGATAGAGACCCAGTACTTC.

This clone appeared once. This chain connects TRBV10-2 to TRBJ2-5, with no clear D. Trimming left V 8 bases short and J 7 bases short, with 14 bases between. CDR3 length: 12 amino acids. CDR1 and CDR2 (germline): WSHSY, SAAADI. CDR3 sequence reads: CASLGLDGTQYF. The CDR3 DNA is TGCGCCAGCCTAGGCCTCGACGGGACCCAGTACTTC.

The genes are TRBV12-5 and TRBJ1-1; 8 bases map to TRBD1. Losses at the gene ends were 5 bases for V and 9 bases for J; bases not matched to a gene: 5. The V gene's germline CDR1 is LGHNT and CDR2 FRNRAP. This CDR3 is built from 12 residues. The CDR3 region is CASGLGQGQAFF. In nucleotides, the CDR3 is TGTGCTAGTGGTCTTGGACAGGGACAAGCTTTCTTT.

The V call is TRBV19, the J call TRBJ1-2; no firm D call. This CDR3 is built from 15 residues. Germline-derived CDR1 and CDR2 are LNHDA and SQIVND (reference sequence). Trimming removed 5 bases at V and 4 bases at J, with 17 bases between. CDR3 DNA: TGTGCCAGTAGTTTCGACCCATCCGGGCCCTATGGCTACACCTTC. Residues: CASSFDPSGPYGYTF.